Below, one T cell receptor beta chain is given with its context. Its cognate antigen is unknown. The junction departs from the called germline gene at one end, perhaps through a read error. From approximately 550 ng of total RNA, TCR beta-specific cDNA was reverse-transcribed using a constant-region primer. A slightly modified ARM-PCR protocol with three nested multiplex PCR rounds produced these TCR beta libraries. MiXCR, applied by TCRdb to the multiplex PCR reads, yields one record per CDR3 protein. The sample gives approximately 120,000 distinct CDR3 sequences, 60% to 75% of which show up once; 7.5% to 8.5% is in the top ten. Both RNA and DNA were isolated together from around 20-30 mg of bulk tissue that had not been sorted. No patient had received treatment, and all had chronic HBV infection. All tumor specimens exceeded 90% viable tumor cells. This sample was included in a study of tumor-infiltrating lymphocytes in primary liver carcinoma.

Study-level findings and limits: Found in all five tumor regions were only about 8-24% of top clones. When set against blood, tumors had a significantly higher top-250-clone fraction (p = 0.039).

The sequence was collected from a woman aged 55-69 years with primary liver carcinoma and hepatitis B virus infection. The specimen sequenced was liver tumor tissue from sampling region 3. Subset denoted: tumor region T3, left-lateral pole.

The CDR3 loop is CAISIRTDTQYF. The CDR3, as DNA: TGTGCCATCAGCATACGAACAGATACGCAGTATTTT. The chain uses TRBV11-3 and TRBJ2-3; D uncertain. This CDR3 contains 12 residues. Germline loops: CDR1 SGHNT, CDR2 YENEEA.